The 2 T cell receptor beta chains below come from one sample, sequenced in a study of T-cell memory formation after mild COVID-19. TCRdb recomputed calls from the 5' RACE reads with MiXCR, one row per CDR3 protein. The sample holds approximately 350,000 distinct CDR3 sequences, around 27% seen once. The specimen was PBMCs or a T cell subset sorted from them (not recorded which). Receptors were obtained from an adult woman who had mild COVID-19 (a few samples of this study predate the infection). Cell type and time point are not known.

This clonotype has more than one count but fewer than ten. The gene calls are TRBV14 and TRBJ2-7; the D gene is possibly TRBD2 (6 bases). V lost 2 bases and J lost 2, with 16 bases in between. The CDR3 runs to 16 residues. The germline V gene has CDR1 SGHDN and CDR2 FVKESK. As DNA, the CDR3 is TGTGCCAGCAGCCAATATGGGGGAGGATTCACCTACGAGCAGTACTTC. Amino acid sequence: CASSQYGGGFTYEQYF.

The V gene is TRBV12-3 or TRBV12-4, the J gene TRBJ2-7; possibly TRBD2 for D (6 bases). The CDR3 covers 17 residues. Trimming removed 5 bases at V and 6 bases at J, with 26 bases between. The CDR3 protein is CASSRHEAGRLPCEQYF. DNA for the CDR3: TGTGCCAGCAGTCGGCACGAGGCGGGACGGCTACCATGCGAGCAGTACTTC.